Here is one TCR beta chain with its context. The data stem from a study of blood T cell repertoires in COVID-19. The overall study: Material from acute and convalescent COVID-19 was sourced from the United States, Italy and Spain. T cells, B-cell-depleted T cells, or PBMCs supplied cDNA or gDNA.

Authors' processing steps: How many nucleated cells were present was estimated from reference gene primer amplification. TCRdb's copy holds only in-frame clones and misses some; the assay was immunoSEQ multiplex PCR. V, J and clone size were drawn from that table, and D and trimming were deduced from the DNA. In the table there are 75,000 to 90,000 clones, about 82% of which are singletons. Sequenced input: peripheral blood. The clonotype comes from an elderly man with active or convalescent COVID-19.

The CDR3 protein is CASSRDYSDTQYF. CDR3 coding DNA: TGTGCCAGCAGTCGGGACTATTCAGATACGCAGTATTTT. This rearrangement joins TRBV6-4 to TRBJ2-3; 7 bases are shared with TRBD2. The germline gives CDR1 MRHNA, CDR2 SNTAGT. The trim removed 5 bases at V and 4 bases at J, leaving 3 bases unmatched. The CDR3 is 13 residues long.